The clone carrying this TCR beta chain was counted once. This entry comes from a study of CD8 T cells in Susac syndrome. Random hexamers were used to reverse transcribe an amount of about 0.45 to 1 ug RNA. The method of amplification for TCR beta CDR3 was immunoSEQ multiplex PCR, covering 54 Vbeta and 13 Jbeta. Each CDR3 protein is one row after TCRdb ran MiXCR on the immunoSEQ multiplex PCR reads. The sample holds 150,000 to 200,000 distinct CDR3 sequences, roughly 95% seen once. Sequencing input: CD8+ T cells from PBMCs. The source of this sequence is a human donor with multiple sclerosis.

The CDR3 spells CASRGLRQLNTEAFF. CDR3 in DNA: TGCGCCAGCAGGGGGCTGCGACAGCTGAACACTGAAGCTTTCTTT. The chain is built from TRBV4-1 and TRBJ1-1; tentative D call: TRBD1 (5 bases). Looked up from germline, CDR1 is MGHRA and CDR2 is YSYEKL. Trimming removed 6 bases at V and 0 bases at J, with 14 bases between. CDR3 length equals 15 residues.